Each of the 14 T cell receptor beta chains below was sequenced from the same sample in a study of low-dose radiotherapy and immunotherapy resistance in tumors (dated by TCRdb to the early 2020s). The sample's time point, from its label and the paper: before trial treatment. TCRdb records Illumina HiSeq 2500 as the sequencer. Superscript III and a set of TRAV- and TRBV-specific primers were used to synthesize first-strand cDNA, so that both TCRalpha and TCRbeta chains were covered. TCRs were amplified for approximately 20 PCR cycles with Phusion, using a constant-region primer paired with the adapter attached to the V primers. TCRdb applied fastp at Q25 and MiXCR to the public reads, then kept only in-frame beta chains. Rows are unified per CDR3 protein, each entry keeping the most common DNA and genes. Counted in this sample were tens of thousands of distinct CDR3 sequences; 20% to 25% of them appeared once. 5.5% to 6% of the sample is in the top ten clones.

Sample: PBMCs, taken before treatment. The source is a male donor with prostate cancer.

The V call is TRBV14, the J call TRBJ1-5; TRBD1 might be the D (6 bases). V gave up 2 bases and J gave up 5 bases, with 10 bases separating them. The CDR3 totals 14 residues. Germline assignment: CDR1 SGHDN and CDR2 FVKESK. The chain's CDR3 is CASSQTGPHQPQHF. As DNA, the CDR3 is TGTGCCAGCAGCCAAACAGGGCCCCATCAGCCCCAGCATTTT.

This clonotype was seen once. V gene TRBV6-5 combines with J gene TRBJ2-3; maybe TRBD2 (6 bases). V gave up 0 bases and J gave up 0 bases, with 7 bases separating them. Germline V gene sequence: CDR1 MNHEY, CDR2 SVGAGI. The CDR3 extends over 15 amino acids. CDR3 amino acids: CASSYSGTSTDTQYF. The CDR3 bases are TGTGCCAGCAGTTACTCCGGGACTAGCACAGATACGCAGTATTTT.

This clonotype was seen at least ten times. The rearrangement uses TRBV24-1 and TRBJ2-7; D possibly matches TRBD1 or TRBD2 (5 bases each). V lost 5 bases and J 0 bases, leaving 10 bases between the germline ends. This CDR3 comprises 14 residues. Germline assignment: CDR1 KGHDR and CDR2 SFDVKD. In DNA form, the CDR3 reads TGTGCCACCAGTGGCGCAGGGAGCTCCTACGAGCAGTACTTC. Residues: CATSGAGSSYEQYF.

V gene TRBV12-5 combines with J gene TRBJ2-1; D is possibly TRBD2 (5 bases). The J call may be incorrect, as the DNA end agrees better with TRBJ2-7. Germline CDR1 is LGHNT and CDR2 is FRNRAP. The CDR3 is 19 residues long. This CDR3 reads CASAFRASPQVPSFGEQYF. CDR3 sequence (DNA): TGTGCTAGTGCCTTTAGGGCCTCCCCTCAGGTACCTAGCTTCGGCGAGCAGTACTTC.

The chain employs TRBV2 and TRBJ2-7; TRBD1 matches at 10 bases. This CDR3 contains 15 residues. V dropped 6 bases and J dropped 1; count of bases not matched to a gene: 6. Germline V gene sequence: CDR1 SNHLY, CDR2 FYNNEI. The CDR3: CASRRDRGGSYEQYF. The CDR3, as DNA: TGTGCCAGCAGGCGGGACAGGGGAGGTTCCTACGAGCAGTACTTC.

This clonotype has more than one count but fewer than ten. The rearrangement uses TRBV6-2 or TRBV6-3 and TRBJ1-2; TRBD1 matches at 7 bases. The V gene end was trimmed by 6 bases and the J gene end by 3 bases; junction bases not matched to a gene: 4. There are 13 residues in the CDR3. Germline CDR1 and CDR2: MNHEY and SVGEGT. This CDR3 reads CASRDGTDYGYTF. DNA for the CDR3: TGTGCCAGCAGGGACGGGACAGACTATGGCTACACCTTC.

CDR3 DNA sequence: TGCAGCGTTGGGACCCAGTACTTC. It yields the protein CSVGTQYF. J is TRBJ2-5 and V is TRBV29-1; D is uncertain. V shed 4 bases and J shed 7 bases, with 1 base lying between them. CDR3 length: 8 residues. Germline V gene data show CDR1 as SQVTM and CDR2 as ANQGSEA.

CDR3 region: CASSHLGRGAYEQYF. The CDR3 coding sequence is TGCGCCAGCAGCCACCTGGGGAGGGGAGCCTACGAGCAGTACTTC. J is TRBJ2-7 and V is TRBV4-1, with 7 bases lining up with TRBD2. The CDR3 is 15 amino acids. V shed 3 bases, J shed 2 bases, and the junction held 7 bases outside the gene matches. Germline V gene data show CDR1 as MGHRA and CDR2 as YSYEKL.

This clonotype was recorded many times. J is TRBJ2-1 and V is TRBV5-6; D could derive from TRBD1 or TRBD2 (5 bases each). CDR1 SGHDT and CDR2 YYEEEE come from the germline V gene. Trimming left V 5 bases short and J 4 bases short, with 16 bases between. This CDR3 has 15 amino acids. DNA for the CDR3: TGTGCCAGCAGGCTAGCCGGGACCCTTTACAATGAGCAGTTCTTC. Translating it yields CASRLAGTLYNEQFF.

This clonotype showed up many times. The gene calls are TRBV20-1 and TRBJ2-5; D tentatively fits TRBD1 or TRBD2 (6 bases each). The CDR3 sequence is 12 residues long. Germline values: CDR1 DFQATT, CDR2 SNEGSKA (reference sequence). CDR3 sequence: CAQMGAGETQYF. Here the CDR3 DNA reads TGCGCCCAGATGGGGGCGGGGGAGACCCAGTACTTC.

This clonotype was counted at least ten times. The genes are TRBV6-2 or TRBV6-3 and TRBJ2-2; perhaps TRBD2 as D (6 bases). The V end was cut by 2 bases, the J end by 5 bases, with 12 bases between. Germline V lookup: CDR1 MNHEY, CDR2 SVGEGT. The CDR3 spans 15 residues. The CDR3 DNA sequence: TGTGCCAGCAGTTACGGGAGTGGGGGGACCGGGGAGCTGTTTTTT. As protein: CASSYGSGGTGELFF.

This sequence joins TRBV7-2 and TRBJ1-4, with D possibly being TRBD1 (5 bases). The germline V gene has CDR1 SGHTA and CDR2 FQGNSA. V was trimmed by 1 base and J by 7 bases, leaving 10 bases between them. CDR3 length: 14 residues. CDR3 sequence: CASSLVRGGEKLFF. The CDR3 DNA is TGTGCCAGCAGCTTAGTTAGGGGTGGTGAAAAACTGTTTTTT.

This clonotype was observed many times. DNA of the CDR3: TGTGCCAGCAGTTTAGCCACTAGCGGGGCCTACGAGCAGTACTTC. It codes for CASSLATSGAYEQYF. This chain links TRBV27 with TRBJ2-7; 10 bases align to TRBD2. Trimming took 2 bases from V and 2 from J; bases not matched to a gene: 3. The germline CDR1 and CDR2 sequences are MNHEY and SMNVEV (reference sequence). This CDR3 has 15 amino acids.

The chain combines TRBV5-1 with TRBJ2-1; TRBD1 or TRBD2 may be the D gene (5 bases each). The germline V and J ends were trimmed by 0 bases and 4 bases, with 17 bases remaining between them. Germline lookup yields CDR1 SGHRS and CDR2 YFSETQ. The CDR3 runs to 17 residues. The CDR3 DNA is TGCGCCAGCAGCTTGGAACCGCTGGGGACCGGTTACAATGAGCAGTTCTTC. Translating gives CASSLEPLGTGYNEQFF.